This T cell receptor beta chain was sequenced for a study of blood T cell repertoires in COVID-19. Turning to the study itself: The analysed material was cDNA or gDNA that came from T cells, B-cell-depleted T cells, or PBMCs.

In the authors' workflow: Counts of nucleated cells, estimated from reference gene primer amplification, were obtained. Sequencing used immunoSEQ multiplex PCR; TCRdb keeps in-frame clones, though not all of them. V and J calls and clone size are those listed in that table; D and trimming were worked out from the DNA. The sample shows more than 150,000 clones, approximately 85% of them seen only once. In assigning cohorts, the study relied on participant-reported clinical history. Unmatched junction bases numbered 3, after V lost 4 bases and J lost 11 bases. Germline CDR1 and CDR2: MNHEY and SMNVEV (reference sequence). This CDR3 is 11 amino acids long.

The sequenced material came from PBMCs or T cells enriched from blood (not recorded which). The receptor was derived from a man aged 35-49 years who had recovered from COVID-19. The chain has TRBV27 and TRBJ1-1; TRBD1 aligns across 8 bases. CDR3 loop: CASSSRGLAFF. For the CDR3, the DNA is TGTGCCAGCAGTTCCAGGGGGCTGGCTTTCTTT.